This is a list of T cell receptor beta chains from one sample in a study of cytomegalovirus exposure and HLA in healthy donors. The method was immunoSEQ multiplex PCR; TCRdb's version includes in-frame clones alone and lacks a portion of them. The sample records around 200,000 clones, roughly 80% being singletons. The sample was PBMCs. Source of these receptors: a young woman in good health and CMV-seropositive. Both conserved end residues are trimmed from each CDR3. D genes are given only for firm matches.

J gene | D gene | V gene | CDR3 protein
TRBJ2-7 | TRBD1 | TRBV2 | ASSRTGGSGYEQY
TRBJ1-6 | . | TRBV7-2 | ASSISRGNSPLH
TRBJ2-5 | TRBD2 | TRBV13 | ASSFTGGSQETQY
TRBJ1-1 | . | TRBV27 | ASSFLVTPGGGTEAF
TRBJ2-1 | . | TRBV7-9 | ASSLGGAKSSYNEQF
TRBJ2-1 | . | TRBV19 | ASRQGPGEQF
TRBJ2-7 | . | TRBV15 | ATSNRFEIYEQY
TRBJ2-7 | . | TRBV2 | ASSPRGSD
TRBJ2-7 | . | TRBV7-2 | ASSFSGGSGYEQY
TRBJ2-7 | . | TRBV28 | ASSLMALAYEQY
TRBJ2-1 | TRBD1 | TRBV18 | ASSPPGQGIYNEQF
TRBJ2-1 | . | TRBV27 | ASSLFSDPRGNEQF
TRBJ1-1 | . | TRBV7-2 | ASSFQGGTEAF
TRBJ2-1 | TRBD2 | TRBV9 | ASNPGGDNEQF
TRBJ1-1 | TRBD1 | TRBV6-5 | ASSSTGGGLATEAF
TRBJ2-2 | TRBD2 | TRBV7-7 | ASSQGLAGTGELF
TRBJ2-1 | . | TRBV20-1 | SASRLSEQF
TRBJ1-5 | TRBD1 | TRBV7-9 | ASSLGQGNQPQH
TRBJ2-1 | TRBD2 | TRBV6-1 | ASLSGGPYNEQF
TRBJ2-1 | . | TRBV9 | ASSAGYNEQF
TRBJ2-3 | . | TRBV5-1 | ASRQGTDTQY
TRBJ1-5 | TRBD1 | TRBV28 | ASRWTGPELQH
TRBJ2-1 | TRBD1 | TRBV5-5 | ASSFSGGRDNEQF
TRBJ1-1 | . | TRBV5-1 | ASSLEGRGTEAF
TRBJ1-2 | . | TRBV2 | ASSDPGASNYGYT
TRBJ2-7 | . | TRBV10-3 | AIGSSVGAYEQY
TRBJ1-2 | . | TRBV7-2 | ASPTRVGGYT
TRBJ2-4 | . | TRBV4-3 | ASSQGTGEHIQY
TRBJ1-1 | TRBD1 | TRBV19 | ASSESGTGSETEAF
TRBJ1-2 | TRBD1 | TRBV14 | ASSPGTGAGYGYT
TRBJ1-1 | . | TRBV14 | ASSQEGRWRTEAF
TRBJ1-1 | TRBD1 | TRBV4-1 | ASSQTGQGDTEAF
TRBJ2-5 | . | TRBV9 | ASSVSGEVETQY
TRBJ1-1 | . | TRBV11-2 | ASSLATANTEAF
TRBJ1-5 | . | TRBV2 | ASTKAGQPQH
TRBJ2-5 | TRBD2 | TRBV18 | ASEVGTSGGFKTQY
TRBJ1-5 | TRBD1 | TRBV6-1 | ASSEAEQGANQPQH
TRBJ2-7 | . | TRBV5-6 | ASSSATLSYEQY
TRBJ2-1 | TRBD2 | TRBV4-1 | ASSSAGGRGGNEQF
TRBJ1-2 | TRBD1 | TRBV6-1 | ASSEAQRTGYGYT
TRBJ2-1 | . | TRBV6-5 | ASSYRTNGLLQF
TRBJ2-7 | TRBD2 | TRBV5-1 | ARKIWGGPYEQY
TRBJ1-2 | TRBD1 | TRBV5-6 | ASSSRDSYGYT
TRBJ2-3 | . | TRBV9 | ASSLETTTTDTQY
TRBJ2-7 | TRBD2 | TRBV10-1 | ASGEGYEQY
TRBJ2-1 | TRBD2 | TRBV10-3 | AISPATSEAYNEQF
TRBJ2-3 | . | TRBV5-1 | ASSSEGGTQY
TRBJ2-2 | TRBD1 | TRBV28 | ASSAGTGTISELF
TRBJ1-4 | TRBD1 | TRBV10-1 | ASNAPKTGAVNEKLF
TRBJ2-2 | . | TRBV9 | ASSAILGTGELF